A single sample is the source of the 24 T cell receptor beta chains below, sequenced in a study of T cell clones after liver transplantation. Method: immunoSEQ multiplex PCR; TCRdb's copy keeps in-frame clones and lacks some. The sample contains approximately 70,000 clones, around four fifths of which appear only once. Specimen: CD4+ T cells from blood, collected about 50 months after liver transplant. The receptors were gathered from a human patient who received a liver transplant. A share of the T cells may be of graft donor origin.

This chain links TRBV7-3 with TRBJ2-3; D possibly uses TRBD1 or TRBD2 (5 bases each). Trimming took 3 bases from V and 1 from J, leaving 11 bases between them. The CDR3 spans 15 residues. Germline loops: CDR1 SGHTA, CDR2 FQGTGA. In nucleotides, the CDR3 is TGTGCCAGCAGCTTGGATGGGGGTGGCACAGATACGCAGTATTTT. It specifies CASSLDGGGTDTQYF.

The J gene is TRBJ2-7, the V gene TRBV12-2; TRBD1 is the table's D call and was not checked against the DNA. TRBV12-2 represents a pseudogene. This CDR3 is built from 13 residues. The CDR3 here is CASRTDSSLGQYF. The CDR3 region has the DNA TGTGCAAGTCGTACGGACAGTTCCTTGGGGCAGTACTTC.

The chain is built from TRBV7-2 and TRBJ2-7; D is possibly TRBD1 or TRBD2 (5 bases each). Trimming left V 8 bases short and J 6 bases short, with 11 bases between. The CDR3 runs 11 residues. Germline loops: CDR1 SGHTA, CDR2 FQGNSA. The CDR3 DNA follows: TGTGCCAGCTCTCCGGGGCTCGAGCAGTACTTC. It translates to CASSPGLEQYF.

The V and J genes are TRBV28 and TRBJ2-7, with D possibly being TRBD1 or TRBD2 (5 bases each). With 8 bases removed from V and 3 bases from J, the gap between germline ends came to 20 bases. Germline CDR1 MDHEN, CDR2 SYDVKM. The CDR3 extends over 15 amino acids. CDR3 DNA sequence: TGTGCCAGCCAGGGCCCCGGGGCAGGGTACTACGAGCAGTACTTC. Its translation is CASQGPGAGYYEQYF.

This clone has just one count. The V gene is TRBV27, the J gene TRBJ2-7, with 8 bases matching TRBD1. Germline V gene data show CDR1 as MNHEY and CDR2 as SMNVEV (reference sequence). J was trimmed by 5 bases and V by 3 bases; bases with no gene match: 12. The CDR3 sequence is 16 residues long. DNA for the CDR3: TGTGCCAGCAGTTTCCTCCCAGGGACAGGTCTACACGAGCAGTACTTC. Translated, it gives CASSFLPGTGLHEQYF.

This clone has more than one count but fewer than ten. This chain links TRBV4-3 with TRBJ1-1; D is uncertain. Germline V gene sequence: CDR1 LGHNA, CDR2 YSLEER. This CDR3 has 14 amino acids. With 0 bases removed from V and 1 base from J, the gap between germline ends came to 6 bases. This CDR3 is CASSQEIANTEAFF. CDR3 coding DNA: TGCGCCAGCAGCCAAGAAATTGCGAACACTGAAGCTTTCTTT.

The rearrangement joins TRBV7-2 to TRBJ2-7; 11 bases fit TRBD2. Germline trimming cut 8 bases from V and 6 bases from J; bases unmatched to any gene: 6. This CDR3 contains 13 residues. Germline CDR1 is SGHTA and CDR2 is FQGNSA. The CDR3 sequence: CASQLAGVGEQYF. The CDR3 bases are TGTGCCAGCCAACTAGCGGGAGTTGGCGAGCAGTACTTC.

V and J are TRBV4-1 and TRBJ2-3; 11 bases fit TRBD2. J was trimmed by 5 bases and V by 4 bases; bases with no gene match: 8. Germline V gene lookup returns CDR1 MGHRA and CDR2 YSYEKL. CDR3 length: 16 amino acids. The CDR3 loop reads CASSLTSGTLVDTQYF. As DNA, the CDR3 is TGCGCCAGCAGCCTGACTAGCGGGACTCTTGTAGATACGCAGTATTTT.

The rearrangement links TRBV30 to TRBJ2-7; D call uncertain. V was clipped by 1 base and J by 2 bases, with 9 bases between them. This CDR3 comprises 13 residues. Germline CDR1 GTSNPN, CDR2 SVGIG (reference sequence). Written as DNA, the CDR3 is TGTGCCTGGAGTGGGCTGCTTGCCTACGAGCAGTACTTC. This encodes CAWSGLLAYEQYF.

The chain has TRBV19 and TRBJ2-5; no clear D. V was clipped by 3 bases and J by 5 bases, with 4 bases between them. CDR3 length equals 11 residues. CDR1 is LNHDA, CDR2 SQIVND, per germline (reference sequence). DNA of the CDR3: TGTGCCAGTAGTATCTCGGAGACCCAGTACTTC. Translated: CASSISETQYF.

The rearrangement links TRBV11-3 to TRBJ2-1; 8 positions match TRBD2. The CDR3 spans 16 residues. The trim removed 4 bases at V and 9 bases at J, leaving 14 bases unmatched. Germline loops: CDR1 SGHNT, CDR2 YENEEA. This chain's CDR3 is CASSSTRTGTRGEQFF. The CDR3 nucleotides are TGTGCCAGCAGCTCCACCCGGACCGGGACTAGAGGTGAGCAGTTCTTC.

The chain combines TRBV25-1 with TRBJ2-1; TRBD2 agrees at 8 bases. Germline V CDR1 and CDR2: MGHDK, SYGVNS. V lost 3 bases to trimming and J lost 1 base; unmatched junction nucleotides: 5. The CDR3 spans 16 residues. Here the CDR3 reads CASSDRGGRSYNEQFF. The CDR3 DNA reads TGTGCCAGCAGTGATCGGGGGGGCAGGTCCTACAATGAGCAGTTCTTC.

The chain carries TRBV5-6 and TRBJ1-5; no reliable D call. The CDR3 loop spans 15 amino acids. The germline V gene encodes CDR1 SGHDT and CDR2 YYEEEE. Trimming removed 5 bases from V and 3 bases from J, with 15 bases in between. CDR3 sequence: CASSRDGLYNQPQHF. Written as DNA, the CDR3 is TGTGCCAGCAGTAGAGACGGACTCTACAATCAGCCCCAGCATTTT. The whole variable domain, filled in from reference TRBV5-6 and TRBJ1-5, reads DAGVTQSPTHLIKTRGQQVTLRCSPKSGHDTVSWYQQALGQGPQFIFQYYEEEERQRGNFPDRFSGHQFPNYSSELNVNALLLGDSALYLCASSRDGLYNQPQHFGDGTRLSIL.

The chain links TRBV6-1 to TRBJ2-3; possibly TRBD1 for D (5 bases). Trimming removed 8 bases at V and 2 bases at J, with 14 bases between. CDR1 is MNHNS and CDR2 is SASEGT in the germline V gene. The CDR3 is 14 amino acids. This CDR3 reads CASHSGPPTDTQYF. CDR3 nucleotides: TGTGCCAGCCACTCAGGGCCCCCCACAGATACGCAGTATTTT.

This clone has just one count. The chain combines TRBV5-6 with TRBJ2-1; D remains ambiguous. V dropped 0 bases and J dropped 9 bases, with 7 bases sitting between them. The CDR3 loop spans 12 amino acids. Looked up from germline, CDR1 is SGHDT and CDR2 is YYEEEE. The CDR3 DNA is TGTGCCAGCAGCTTGGTCGCGGCTGAGCAGTTCTTC. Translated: CASSLVAAEQFF.

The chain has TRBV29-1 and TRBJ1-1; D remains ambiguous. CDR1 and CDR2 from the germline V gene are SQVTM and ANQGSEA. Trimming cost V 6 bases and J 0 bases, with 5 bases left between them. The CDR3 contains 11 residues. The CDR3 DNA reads TGCAGCGTAAACCTGAACACTGAAGCTTTCTTT. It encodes CSVNLNTEAFF.

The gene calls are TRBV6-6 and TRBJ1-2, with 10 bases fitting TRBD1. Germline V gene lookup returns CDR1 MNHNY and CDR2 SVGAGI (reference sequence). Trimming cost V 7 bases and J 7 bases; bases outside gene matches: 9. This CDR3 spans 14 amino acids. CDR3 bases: TGTGCCAGCACCTACGACAGGGGGCGCGGTGGCTACACCTTC. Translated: CASTYDRGRGGYTF.

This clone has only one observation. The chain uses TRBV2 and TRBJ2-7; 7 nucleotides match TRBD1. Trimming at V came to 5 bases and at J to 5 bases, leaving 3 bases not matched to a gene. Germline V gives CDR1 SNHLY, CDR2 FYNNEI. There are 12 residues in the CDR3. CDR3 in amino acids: CASSYDRDEQYF. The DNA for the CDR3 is TGTGCCAGCAGTTACGACAGGGACGAGCAGTACTTC. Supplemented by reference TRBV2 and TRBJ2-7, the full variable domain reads EPEVTQTPSHQVTQMGQEVILRCVPISNHLYFYWYRQILGQKVEFLVSFYNNEISEKSEIFDDQFSVERPDGSNFTLKIRSTKLEDSAMYFCASSYDRDEQYFGPGTRLTVT.

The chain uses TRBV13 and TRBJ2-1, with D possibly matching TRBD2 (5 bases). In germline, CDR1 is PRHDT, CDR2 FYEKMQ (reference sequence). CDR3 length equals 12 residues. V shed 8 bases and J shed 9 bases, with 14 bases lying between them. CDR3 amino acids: CASQLGESEQFF. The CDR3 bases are TGTGCCAGCCAGTTGGGAGAAAGTGAGCAGTTCTTC. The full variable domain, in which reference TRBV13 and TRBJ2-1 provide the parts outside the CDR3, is AAGVIQSPRHLIKEKRETATLKCYPIPRHDTVYWYQQGPGQDPQFLISFYEKMQSDKGSIPDRFSAQQFSDYHSELNMSSLELGDSALYFCASQLGESEQFFGPGTRLTVL.

CDR3 amino acids: CASSLNLEGDQQYF. For the CDR3, the DNA is TGTGCCAGCAGCTTAAACTTAGAGGGAGACCAGCAGTACTTC. The genes are TRBV11-2 and TRBJ2-7; D is perhaps TRBD2 (5 bases). Germline V gene sequence: CDR1 SGHAT, CDR2 FQNNGV. V was cut by 2 bases and J by 8 bases, with 16 bases left in between. The CDR3 runs 14 residues.

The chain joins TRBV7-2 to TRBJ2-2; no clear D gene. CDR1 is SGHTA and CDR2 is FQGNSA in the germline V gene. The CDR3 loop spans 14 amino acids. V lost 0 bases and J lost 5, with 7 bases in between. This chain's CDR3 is CASSLARQTGELFF. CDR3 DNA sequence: TGTGCCAGCAGCTTAGCCCGGCAAACCGGGGAGCTGTTTTTT.

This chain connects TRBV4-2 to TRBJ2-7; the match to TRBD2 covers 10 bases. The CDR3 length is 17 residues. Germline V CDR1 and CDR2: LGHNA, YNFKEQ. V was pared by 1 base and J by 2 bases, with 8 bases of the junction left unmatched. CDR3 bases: TGTGCCAGCAGCCAAGCAGTAGCGGGAGGCGGGCCCTACGAGCAGTACTTC. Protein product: CASSQAVAGGGPYEQYF.

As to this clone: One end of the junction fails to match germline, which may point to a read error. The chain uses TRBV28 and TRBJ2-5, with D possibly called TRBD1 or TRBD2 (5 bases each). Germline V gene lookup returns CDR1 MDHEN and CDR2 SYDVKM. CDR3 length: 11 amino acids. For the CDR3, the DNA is TGTGCCAGCCTCGCAAGGGACCGATATAACTTC. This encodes CASLARDRYNF.

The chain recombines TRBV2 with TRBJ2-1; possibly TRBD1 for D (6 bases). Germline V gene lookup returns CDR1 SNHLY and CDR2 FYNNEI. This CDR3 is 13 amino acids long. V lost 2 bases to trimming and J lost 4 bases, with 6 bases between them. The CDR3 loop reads CASSEQGYNEQFF. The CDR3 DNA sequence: TGTGCCAGCAGTGAACAGGGGTACAATGAGCAGTTCTTC. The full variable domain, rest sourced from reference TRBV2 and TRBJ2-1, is EPEVTQTPSHQVTQMGQEVILRCVPISNHLYFYWYRQILGQKVEFLVSFYNNEISEKSEIFDDQFSVERPDGSNFTLKIRSTKLEDSAMYFCASSEQGYNEQFFGPGTRLTVL.